This TCR beta chain appears in the sequencing data of a study of CD8 T cell repertoires and HIV-1 epitope variants. Repertoires were generated with immunoSEQ multiplex PCR, while TCRdb's copy carries only in-frame clones and drops some. The table records about 4,900 clones, around three fifths of them present only once. Germline values: CDR1 MDHEN, CDR2 SYDVKM. The CDR3 covers 14 residues. Trimming took 4 bases from V and 3 from J, leaving 9 bases between them. Remarks on this clone: What it recognizes is unknown.

The origin of this receptor is a male donor with HIV. The sample comprised cultured CD8+ T cells derived from PBMCs. The chain recombines TRBV28 with TRBJ2-2; possibly TRBD1 for D (6 bases). The CDR3 region has the DNA TGTGCCAGCAGTTCAGGGGAGTACACCGGGGAGCTGTTTTTT. Protein product: CASSSGEYTGELFF.